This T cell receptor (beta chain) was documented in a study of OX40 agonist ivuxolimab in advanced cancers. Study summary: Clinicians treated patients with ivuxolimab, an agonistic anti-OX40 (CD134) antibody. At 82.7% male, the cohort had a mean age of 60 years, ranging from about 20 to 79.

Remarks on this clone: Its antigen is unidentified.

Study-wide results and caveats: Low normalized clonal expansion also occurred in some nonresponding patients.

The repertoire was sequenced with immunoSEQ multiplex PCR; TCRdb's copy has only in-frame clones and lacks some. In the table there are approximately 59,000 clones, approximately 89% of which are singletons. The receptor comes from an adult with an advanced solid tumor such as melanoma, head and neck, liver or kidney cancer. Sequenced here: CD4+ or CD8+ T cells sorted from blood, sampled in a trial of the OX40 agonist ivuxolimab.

Here the CDR3 DNA reads TGTGCCAGCAGCCGCGACAGGGGCTGGGGAACCCAGTACTTC. Amino acids: CASSRDRGWGTQYF. The rearrangement joins TRBV7-2 to TRBJ2-5; 8 bases map to TRBD1. Germline V gene sequence: CDR1 SGHTA, CDR2 FQGNSA. Trimming removed 5 bases from V and 8 bases from J; junction bases left unmatched: 10. This CDR3 comprises 14 residues.